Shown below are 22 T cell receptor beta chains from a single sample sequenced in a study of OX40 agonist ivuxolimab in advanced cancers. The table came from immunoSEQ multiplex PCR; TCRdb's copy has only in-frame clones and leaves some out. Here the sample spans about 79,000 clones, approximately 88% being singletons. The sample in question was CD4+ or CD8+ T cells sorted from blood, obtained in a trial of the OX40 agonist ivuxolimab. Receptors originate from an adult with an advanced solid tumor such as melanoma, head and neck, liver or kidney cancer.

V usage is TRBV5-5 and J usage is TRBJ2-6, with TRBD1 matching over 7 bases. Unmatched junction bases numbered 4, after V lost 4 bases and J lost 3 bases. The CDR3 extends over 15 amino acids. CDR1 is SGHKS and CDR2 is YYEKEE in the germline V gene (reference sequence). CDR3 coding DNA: TGTGCCAGCAGCCAAGGGGGCTTTGGGGCCAACGTCCTGACTTTC. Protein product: CASSQGGFGANVLTF.

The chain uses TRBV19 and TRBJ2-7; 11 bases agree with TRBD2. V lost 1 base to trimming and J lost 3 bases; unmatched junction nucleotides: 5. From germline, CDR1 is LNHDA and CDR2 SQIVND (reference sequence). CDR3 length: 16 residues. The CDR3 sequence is CASSIGGTSGLYEQYF. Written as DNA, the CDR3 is TGTGCCAGTAGTATAGGGGGGACTAGCGGCCTCTACGAGCAGTACTTC.

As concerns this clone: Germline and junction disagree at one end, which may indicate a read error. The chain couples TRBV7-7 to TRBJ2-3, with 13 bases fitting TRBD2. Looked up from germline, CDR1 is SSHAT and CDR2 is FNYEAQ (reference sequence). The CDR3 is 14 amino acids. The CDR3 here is CASSPLAGGPPQSF. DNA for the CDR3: TGTGCTAGCAGCCCACTAGCGGGAGGGCCTCCTCAGTCTTTT. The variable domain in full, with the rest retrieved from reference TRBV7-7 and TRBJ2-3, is GAGVSQSPRYKVTKRGQDVTLRCDPISSHATLYWYQQALGQGPEFLTYFNYEAQPDKSGLPSDRFSAERPEGSISTLTIQRTEQRDSAMYRCASSPLAGGPPQSFGPGTRLTVL.

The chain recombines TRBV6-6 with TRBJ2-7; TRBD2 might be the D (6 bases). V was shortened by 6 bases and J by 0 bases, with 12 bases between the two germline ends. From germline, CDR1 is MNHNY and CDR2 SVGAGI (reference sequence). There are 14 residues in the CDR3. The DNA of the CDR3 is TGTGCCAGCAGACCCGACGGGAGCTCCTACGAGCAGTACTTC. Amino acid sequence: CASRPDGSSYEQYF.

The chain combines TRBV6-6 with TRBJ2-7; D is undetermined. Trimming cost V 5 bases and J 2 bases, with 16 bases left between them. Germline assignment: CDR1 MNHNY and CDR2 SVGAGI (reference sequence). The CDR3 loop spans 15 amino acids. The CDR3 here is CASSRTPDPAYEQYF. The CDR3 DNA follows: TGTGCCAGCAGTCGGACCCCGGACCCAGCCTACGAGCAGTACTTC.

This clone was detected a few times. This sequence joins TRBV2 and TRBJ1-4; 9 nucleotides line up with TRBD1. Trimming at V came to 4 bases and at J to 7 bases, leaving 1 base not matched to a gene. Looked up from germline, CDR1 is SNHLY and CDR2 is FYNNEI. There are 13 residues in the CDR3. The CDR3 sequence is CASSGDRAEKLFF. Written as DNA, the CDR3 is TGTGCCAGCAGTGGGGACAGGGCTGAAAAACTGTTTTTT.

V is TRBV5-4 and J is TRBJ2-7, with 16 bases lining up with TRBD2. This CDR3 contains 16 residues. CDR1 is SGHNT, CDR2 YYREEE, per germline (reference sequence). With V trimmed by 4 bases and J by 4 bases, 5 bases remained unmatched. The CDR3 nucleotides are TGTGCCAGCAGCACGGGACTAGCGGGAGGGCCGTACGAGCAGTACTTC. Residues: CASSTGLAGGPYEQYF.

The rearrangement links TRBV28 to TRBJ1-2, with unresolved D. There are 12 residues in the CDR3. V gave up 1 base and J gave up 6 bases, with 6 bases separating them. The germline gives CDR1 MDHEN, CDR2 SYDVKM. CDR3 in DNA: TGTGCCAGCAGTTTATCCCCTCATGGCTACACCTTC. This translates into CASSLSPHGYTF.

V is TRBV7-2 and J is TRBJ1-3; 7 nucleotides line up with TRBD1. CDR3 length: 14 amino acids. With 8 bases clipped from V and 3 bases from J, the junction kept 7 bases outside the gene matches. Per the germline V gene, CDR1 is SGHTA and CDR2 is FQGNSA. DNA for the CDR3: TGTGCCAGCGGGAAGGACAGGAGTGGAAACACCATATATTTT. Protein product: CASGKDRSGNTIYF.

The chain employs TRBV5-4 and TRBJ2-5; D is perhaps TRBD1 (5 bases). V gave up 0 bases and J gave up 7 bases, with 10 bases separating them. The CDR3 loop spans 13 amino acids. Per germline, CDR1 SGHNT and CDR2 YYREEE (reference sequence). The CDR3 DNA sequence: TGTGCCAGCAGCTTGGACAGGATTGGGACCCAGTACTTC. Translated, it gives CASSLDRIGTQYF.

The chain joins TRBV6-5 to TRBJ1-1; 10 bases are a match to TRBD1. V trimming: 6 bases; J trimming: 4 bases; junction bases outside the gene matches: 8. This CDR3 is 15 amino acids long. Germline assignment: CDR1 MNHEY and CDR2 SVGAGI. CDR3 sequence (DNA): TGTGCCAGCAGCCCGACAGGGGGCGCGAGCACTGAAGCTTTCTTT. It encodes CASSPTGGASTEAFF.

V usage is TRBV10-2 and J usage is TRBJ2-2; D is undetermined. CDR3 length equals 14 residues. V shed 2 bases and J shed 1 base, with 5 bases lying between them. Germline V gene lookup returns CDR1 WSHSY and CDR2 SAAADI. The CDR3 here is CASSETLNTGELFF. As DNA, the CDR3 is TGCGCCAGCAGTGAGACCCTGAACACCGGGGAGCTGTTTTTT.

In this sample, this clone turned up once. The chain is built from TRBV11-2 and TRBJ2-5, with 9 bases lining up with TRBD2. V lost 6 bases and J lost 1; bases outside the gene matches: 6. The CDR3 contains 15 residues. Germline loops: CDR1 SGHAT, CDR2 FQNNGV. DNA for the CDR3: TGTGCCAGCAGAACTAGCGGGCAAACCCAAGAGACCCAGTACTTC. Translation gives CASRTSGQTQETQYF.

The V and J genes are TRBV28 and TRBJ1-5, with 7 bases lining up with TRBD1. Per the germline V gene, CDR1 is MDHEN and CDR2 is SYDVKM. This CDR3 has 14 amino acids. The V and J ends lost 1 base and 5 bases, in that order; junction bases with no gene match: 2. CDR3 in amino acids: CASSLSGGHQPQHF. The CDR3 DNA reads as TGTGCCAGCAGTTTATCAGGGGGGCATCAGCCCCAGCATTTT.

CDR3 sequence: CASSLTGTGDTGELFF. The CDR3 bases are TGTGCCAGCTCACTAACCGGGACAGGGGACACCGGGGAGCTGTTTTTT. The rearrangement uses TRBV18 and TRBJ2-2; 10 bases map to TRBD1. This CDR3 is built from 16 residues. Germline values: CDR1 KGHSH, CDR2 LQKENI. With 4 bases clipped from V and 3 bases from J, the junction kept 5 bases outside the gene matches.

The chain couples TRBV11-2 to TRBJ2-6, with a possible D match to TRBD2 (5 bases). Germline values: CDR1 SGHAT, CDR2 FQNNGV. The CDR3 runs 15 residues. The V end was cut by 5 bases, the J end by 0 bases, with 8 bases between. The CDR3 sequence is CASSPLASGANVLTF. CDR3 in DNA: TGTGCCAGCAGCCCCCTAGCCTCTGGGGCCAACGTCCTGACTTTC.

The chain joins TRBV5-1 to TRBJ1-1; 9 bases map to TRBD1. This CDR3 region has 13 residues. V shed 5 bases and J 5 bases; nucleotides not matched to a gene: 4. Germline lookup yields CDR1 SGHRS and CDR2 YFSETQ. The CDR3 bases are TGCGCCAGCAGTACCGGACAGGGGACTGAAGCTTTCTTT. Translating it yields CASSTGQGTEAFF.

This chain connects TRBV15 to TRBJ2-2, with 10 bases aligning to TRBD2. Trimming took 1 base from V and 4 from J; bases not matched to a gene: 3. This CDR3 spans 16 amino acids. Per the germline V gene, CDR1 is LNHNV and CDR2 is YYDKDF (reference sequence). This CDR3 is CATSRGGLAVTGELFF. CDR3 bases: TGTGCCACCAGCAGAGGCGGACTAGCGGTCACCGGGGAGCTGTTTTTT.

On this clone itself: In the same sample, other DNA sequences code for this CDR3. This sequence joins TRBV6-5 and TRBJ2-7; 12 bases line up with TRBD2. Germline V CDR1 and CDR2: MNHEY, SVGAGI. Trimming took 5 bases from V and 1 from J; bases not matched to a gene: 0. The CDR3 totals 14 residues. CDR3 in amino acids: CASSGTSGSYEQYF. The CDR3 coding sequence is TGTGCCAGCAGTGGGACTAGCGGGTCCTACGAGCAGTACTTC.

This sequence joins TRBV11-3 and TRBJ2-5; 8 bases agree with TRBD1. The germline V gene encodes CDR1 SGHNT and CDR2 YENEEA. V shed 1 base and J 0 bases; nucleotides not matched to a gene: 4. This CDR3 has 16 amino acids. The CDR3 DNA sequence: TGTGCCAGCAGCTTAGGATCGGGACAGGACCAAGAGACCCAGTACTTC. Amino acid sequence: CASSLGSGQDQETQYF.

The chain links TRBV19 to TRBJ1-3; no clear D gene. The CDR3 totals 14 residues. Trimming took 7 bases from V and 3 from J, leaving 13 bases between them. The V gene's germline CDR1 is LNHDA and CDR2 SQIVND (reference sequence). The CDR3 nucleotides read TGTGCCAGTACCCGGGCCCCAAATGGAAACACCATATATTTT. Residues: CASTRAPNGNTIYF.

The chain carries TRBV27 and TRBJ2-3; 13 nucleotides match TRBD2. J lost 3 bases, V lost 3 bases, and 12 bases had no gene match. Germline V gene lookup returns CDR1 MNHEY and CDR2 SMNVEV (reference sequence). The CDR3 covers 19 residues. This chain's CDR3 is CASSLSAWTSGSSTDTQYF. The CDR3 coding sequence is TGTGCCAGCAGTTTGAGCGCCTGGACTAGCGGGAGTTCGACAGATACGCAGTATTTT.